The clone carrying this TCR beta chain has a single count. The CDR3 contains 14 residues. Germline assignment: CDR1 LNHDA and CDR2 SQIVND (reference sequence). The V end was cut by 2 bases, the J end by 5 bases, with 10 bases between. This record comes from a study of T cell responses to AZD1222 COVID-19 vaccine. This table comes from immunoSEQ multiplex PCR, and its TCRdb copy is limited to in-frame clones, with some not included. The sample includes 180,000 or so clones, 94% seen only once; the top ten take around 0.66%. The V gene is TRBV19, the J gene TRBJ1-5; maybe TRBD1 (6 bases). Source: peripheral blood, taken on day 0 of AZD1222 vaccination. The sequence derives from an adult in good health. In nucleotides, the CDR3 is TGTGCCAGTAGTATAAAGGGGGGAGATCAGCCCCAGCATTTT. Protein: CASSIKGGDQPQHF. Using reference TRBV19 and TRBJ1-5 for the parts outside the CDR3, the full variable domain is DGGITQSPKYLFRKEGQNVTLSCEQNLNHDAMYWYRQDPGQGLRLIYYSQIVNDFQKGDIAEGYSVSREKKESFPLTVTSAQKNPTAFYLCASSIKGGDQPQHFGDGTRLSIL.